These 28 T cell receptor beta chains were all obtained from the same sample, sequenced in a study of cytomegalovirus exposure and HLA in healthy donors (TCRdb year 2017). The protocol used for the library was the immunoSEQ multiplex PCR assay. A mixture of 60 forward primers for TCR Vbeta segments and 13 reverse primers for TCR Jbeta segments was used in the multiplex PCR. TCRdb mirrors the immuneACCESS table, restricted to in-frame sequences. Some clones are absent from its copies; in checked studies, under half trace to an unresolved V gene, and the reason for the others is unknown. The sample table contains roughly 97,000 clones; only one count was recorded for over 75% of them. In total, the top ten clones hold roughly 4.9% of the sample. Source material: PBMCs. Source of these receptors: a woman under 30 in good health and CMV-seropositive.

The chain carries TRBV27 and TRBJ1-4; D is unresolved. V shed 8 bases and J shed 5 bases, with 9 bases lying between them. Per the germline V gene, CDR1 is MNHEY and CDR2 is SMNVEV (reference sequence). The CDR3 runs to 12 residues. CDR3 sequence (DNA): TGTGCCAGCTCTAGGCAGAATGAAAAACTGTTTTTT. It codes for CASSRQNEKLFF.

The rearrangement links TRBV29-1 to TRBJ1-1; D call uncertain. This CDR3 has 12 amino acids. Germline values: CDR1 SQVTM, CDR2 ANQGSEA. V was pared by 0 bases and J by 1 base, with 3 bases between. The CDR3 DNA sequence: TGCAGCGTTGAAGATCAGAACACTGAAGCTTTCTTT. Amino acids: CSVEDQNTEAFF.

This clone was counted only a few times. The chain joins TRBV5-1 to TRBJ2-7, with TRBD2 as a possible D gene (6 bases). The germline CDR1 and CDR2 sequences are SGHRS and YFSETQ. V lost 5 bases and J 1 base, leaving 16 bases between the germline ends. The CDR3 runs to 15 residues. The CDR3 nucleotides read TGCGCCAGCAGGTTAGGACTAACCACTTCCTACGAGCAGTACTTC. This encodes CASRLGLTTSYEQYF.

There are a few counts of this clone. The chain recombines TRBV28 with TRBJ2-7, with D perhaps matching TRBD2 (7 bases). The V gene's germline CDR1 is MDHEN and CDR2 SYDVKM. Trimming shortened V by 3 bases and J by 7 bases, and 16 bases separated the two germline ends. The CDR3 runs to 14 residues. The CDR3: CASSFWYREGEQYF. CDR3 DNA sequence: TGTGCCAGCAGTTTCTGGTACAGGGAGGGGGAGCAGTACTTC. Combining the CDR3 with reference TRBV28 and TRBJ2-7 gives the whole variable domain DVKVTQSSRYLVKRTGEKVFLECVQDMDHENMFWYRQDPGLGLRLIYFSYDVKMKEKGDIPEGYSVSREKKERFSLILESASTNQTSMYLCASSFWYREGEQYFGPGTRLTVT.

The chain is built from TRBV5-6 and TRBJ2-7; TRBD1 aligns across 7 bases. V shed 0 bases and J 3 bases; nucleotides not matched to a gene: 6. This CDR3 region has 15 residues. Germline V gene data show CDR1 as SGHDT and CDR2 as YYEEEE. The CDR3 spells CASSLAVTGHYEQYF. CDR3 DNA sequence: TGTGCCAGCAGCTTGGCTGTGACAGGGCACTACGAGCAGTACTTC.

The chain employs TRBV6-6 and TRBJ2-3; TRBD1 is a possible D gene (6 bases). V was trimmed by 5 bases and J by 1 base, leaving 13 bases between them. The germline CDR1 and CDR2 sequences are MNHNY and SVGAGI (reference sequence). There are 15 residues in the CDR3. The CDR3 DNA follows: TGTGCCAGCAGTGTGGACAGTACCGGCACAGATACGCAGTATTTT. Its protein product is CASSVDSTGTDTQYF.

This chain joins TRBV14 and TRBJ2-1, with 8 positions matching TRBD2. Per germline, CDR1 SGHDN and CDR2 FVKESK. V gave up 1 base and J gave up 3 bases; unmatched junction bases: 2. The CDR3 has 15 residues. In DNA, the CDR3 is TGTGCCAGCAGCCAAGCCAGCGGGAGCTACAATGAGCAGTTCTTC. Translated, it gives CASSQASGSYNEQFF.

In its sample, this clone was seen a few times. The chain recombines TRBV4-1 with TRBJ2-7; 8 bases agree with TRBD2. J lost 4 bases, V lost 2 bases, and 4 bases had no gene match. CDR3 size: 14 residues. Germline loops: CDR1 MGHRA, CDR2 YSYEKL. The CDR3 sequence: CASSQREGVYEQYF. In DNA form, the CDR3 reads TGCGCCAGCAGCCAACGGGAGGGTGTGTACGAGCAGTACTTC.

V and J are TRBV28 and TRBJ2-5; a possible D gene is TRBD1 (6 bases). Germline assignment: CDR1 MDHEN and CDR2 SYDVKM. This CDR3 is 13 amino acids long. V lost 10 bases, J lost 8 bases, and 20 bases lay in between. For the CDR3, the DNA is TGTGCCACCGTGGGTCAGGGGAAGTTCACCCAGTACTTC. This gives the protein CATVGQGKFTQYF.

Only one count was recorded for this clone. V gene TRBV5-1 combines with J gene TRBJ2-2, with 9 bases aligning to TRBD1. Germline lookup yields CDR1 SGHRS and CDR2 YFSETQ. V shed 4 bases, J shed 5 bases, and the junction held 6 bases outside the gene matches. This CDR3 is built from 15 residues. The CDR3 DNA reads as TGCGCCAGCAGCATGACCGGGACAGGGACCGGGGAGCTGTTTTTT. It yields the protein CASSMTGTGTGELFF.

The CDR3 spells CASSLAGVGNTIYF. The CDR3 nucleotides read TGTGCCAGCAGCTTAGCAGGGGTCGGAAACACCATATATTTT. The chain has TRBV7-9 and TRBJ1-3, with a weak D call TRBD1 (5 bases). V shed 0 bases and J shed 4 bases, with 7 bases lying between them. The CDR3 covers 14 residues. The germline V gene encodes CDR1 SEHNR and CDR2 FQNEAQ (reference sequence).

This clone has a handful of counts. This chain links TRBV30 with TRBJ1-1; the D gene is possibly TRBD1 (5 bases). V was shortened by 1 base and J by 0 bases, with 9 bases between the two germline ends. CDR1 is GTSNPN and CDR2 is SVGIG in the germline V gene (reference sequence). This CDR3 spans 14 amino acids. CDR3 sequence: CAWSDTTVNTEAFF. The CDR3 region has the DNA TGTGCCTGGAGTGACACGACAGTGAACACTGAAGCTTTCTTT.

The count of this clone is one. The gene calls are TRBV11-3 and TRBJ2-7; 10 bases line up with TRBD2. With 5 bases clipped from V and 2 bases from J, the junction kept 3 bases outside the gene matches. The CDR3 is 14 amino acids. The germline V gene has CDR1 SGHNT and CDR2 YENEEA. The CDR3 loop reads CASSQAGGPYEQYF. CDR3 coding DNA: TGTGCCAGCAGCCAAGCGGGAGGGCCCTACGAGCAGTACTTC. The variable domain in full, with the rest retrieved from reference TRBV11-3 and TRBJ2-7, is EAGVVQSPRYKIIEKKQPVAFWCNPISGHNTLYWYLQNLGQGPELLIRYENEEAVDDSQLPKDRFSAERLKGVDSTLKIQPAELGDSAVYLCASSQAGGPYEQYFGPGTRLTVT.

The chain couples TRBV30 to TRBJ1-6, with D uncertain. Trimming took off 6 bases at V and 7 bases at J, with 10 bases between the two ends. This CDR3 spans 12 amino acids. Germline assignment: CDR1 GTSNPN and CDR2 SVGIG (reference sequence). CDR3 in amino acids: CACLAGNSPLHF. In DNA, the CDR3 is TGTGCCTGCCTTGCGGGGAATTCACCCCTCCACTTT.

The chain uses TRBV19 and TRBJ1-4, with 10 nucleotides matching TRBD1. The CDR3 has 18 amino acids. With 6 bases clipped from V and 6 bases from J, the junction kept 16 bases outside the gene matches. Germline V gives CDR1 LNHDA, CDR2 SQIVND (reference sequence). CDR3 DNA sequence: TGTGCCAGTAGCTTCCGGGACAGGGGAACCGGATCCGATGAAAAACTGTTTTTT. Amino acid sequence: CASSFRDRGTGSDEKLFF.

The count of this clone is one. This sequence joins TRBV10-2 and TRBJ1-1; the D gene is possibly TRBD1 (6 bases). The V gene lost 6 bases and the J gene lost 4 bases, with 12 bases spanning the gap. Germline V gives CDR1 WSHSY, CDR2 SAAADI. The CDR3 covers 13 residues. CDR3 loop: CASRRTAGTEAFF. The CDR3 bases are TGCGCCAGCAGAAGGACAGCCGGCACTGAAGCTTTCTTT.

The chain uses TRBV6-6 and TRBJ2-7, with TRBD2 as a possible D gene (5 bases). The germline gives CDR1 MNHNY, CDR2 SVGAGI (reference sequence). The V end lost 5 bases, the J end lost 6 bases, and 14 bases lay between the germline ends. The CDR3 consists of 13 residues. The CDR3 loop reads CASSQFSEGEQYF. The CDR3 DNA reads as TGTGCCAGCAGTCAGTTTAGTGAGGGCGAGCAGTACTTC.

This rearrangement joins TRBV16 to TRBJ1-1; 8 nucleotides match TRBD1. The CDR3 consists of 18 residues. Germline V lookup: CDR1 KGHSY, CDR2 FQNENV. The V segment lost 2 bases and the J segment 1 base; nucleotides outside the gene matches: 12. This CDR3 is CASSQGLNRGNSNTEAFF. The CDR3 DNA sequence: TGTGCCAGCAGCCAAGGTTTAAACAGGGGGAATTCGAACACTGAAGCTTTCTTT.

The chain employs TRBV5-5 and TRBJ1-5; maybe TRBD1 (5 bases). The germline V and J ends were trimmed by 0 bases and 7 bases, with 11 bases remaining between them. CDR3 length: 14 residues. Germline V gene sequence: CDR1 SGHKS, CDR2 YYEKEE (reference sequence). The CDR3 loop reads CASSLEGVRQPQHF. CDR3 sequence (DNA): TGTGCCAGCAGCTTGGAAGGGGTCAGGCAGCCCCAGCATTTT.

The gene calls are TRBV10-3 and TRBJ2-3; D possibly corresponds to TRBD2 (5 bases). The V and J ends lost 0 bases and 4 bases respectively, with 11 bases between them. Germline V CDR1 and CDR2: ENHRY, SYGVKD. There are 15 residues in the CDR3. The CDR3 DNA sequence: TGTGCCATCAGTGAGTCAGTGGGAGTGGCAGATACGCAGTATTTT. This sequence encodes CAISESVGVADTQYF.

Regarding this clone: One end of the junction varies from germline; a read error may be responsible. The rearrangement uses TRBV10-3 and TRBJ2-6; 12 nucleotides align to TRBD1. This CDR3 is built from 19 residues. Germline CDR1 reads ENHRY; CDR2 reads SYGVKD. CDR3 residues: CAISESGGQGAGGANALTF. Here the CDR3 DNA reads TGTGCCATCAGTGAGTCGGGGGGACAGGGGGCCGGTGGGGCCAACGCCCTGACTTTC.

As DNA, the CDR3 is TGTGCCGGTAACAGGGCGGGCAATCAGCCCCAGCATTTT. Encoded protein: CAGNRAGNQPQHF. The rearrangement uses TRBV28 and TRBJ1-5; D perhaps matches TRBD1 (6 bases). V shed 11 bases and J shed 2 bases, with 13 bases lying between them. Germline V lookup: CDR1 MDHEN, CDR2 SYDVKM. The CDR3 runs 13 residues.

V is TRBV18 and J is TRBJ2-2; D gene uncertain. V lost 3 bases to trimming and J lost 2 bases, with 10 bases between them. Germline lookup yields CDR1 KGHSH and CDR2 LQKENI. The CDR3 sequence is 15 residues long. This CDR3 is CASSPAGTNTGELFF. CDR3 nucleotide sequence: TGTGCCAGCTCACCGGCAGGAACCAACACCGGGGAGCTGTTTTTT.

The chain links TRBV6-1 to TRBJ2-3, with TRBD2 matching 8 bases. With 10 bases clipped from V and 5 bases from J, the junction kept 14 bases outside the gene matches. This CDR3 region has 15 residues. Germline V gene data show CDR1 as MNHNS and CDR2 as SASEGT. CDR3 protein: CATSSLAGSGDTQYF. CDR3 DNA: TGTGCCACCAGCTCATTAGCGGGGAGTGGAGATACGCAGTATTTT.

The chain couples TRBV5-1 to TRBJ1-4, with a weak D call TRBD1 (6 bases). This CDR3 comprises 15 residues. V shed 4 bases and J shed 1 base, with 11 bases lying between them. Germline CDR1 is SGHRS and CDR2 is YFSETQ. The CDR3 here is CASSGGGGTNEKLFF. CDR3 bases: TGCGCCAGCAGCGGAGGGGGGGGAACTAATGAAAAACTGTTTTTT.

The rearrangement uses TRBV6-5 and TRBJ1-5, with D possibly matching TRBD1 (5 bases). Trimming stripped 5 bases from V and 0 bases from J, with 11 bases between. CDR1 and CDR2 from the germline V gene are MNHEY and SVGAGI. The CDR3 covers 15 residues. CDR3 bases: TGTGCCAGCAGTCCCAGGGTCATTAGCAATCAGCCCCAGCATTTT. The encoded protein is CASSPRVISNQPQHF.

This chain links TRBV6-5 with TRBJ2-7; perhaps TRBD2 as D (6 bases). V lost 5 bases and J 0 bases, leaving 14 bases between the germline ends. Germline V gene data show CDR1 as MNHEY and CDR2 as SVGAGI. The CDR3 is 15 amino acids. As DNA, the CDR3 is TGTGCCAGCAGTACTAGCTTTTTCAGCTCCTACGAGCAGTACTTC. It encodes CASSTSFFSSYEQYF.

The chain is built from TRBV2 and TRBJ2-7; TRBD1 matches 8 bases. Germline loops: CDR1 SNHLY, CDR2 FYNNEI. The CDR3 length is 16 residues. Trimming cost V 3 bases and J 5 bases; bases outside gene matches: 12. The DNA of the CDR3 is TGTGCCAGCAGTGAGGAGGGGCCAGGGGGCGTGGACGAGCAGTACTTC. Translating gives CASSEEGPGGVDEQYF.